The present entry profiles one T cell receptor beta chain with its context. The antigen remains undetermined. The data were taken from a study of memory CD4+ T cells and cytomegalovirus serostatus. General study points: CD4+ memory repertoires contained about 40% of the roughly 150 reported CMV TCRbeta sequences.

Libraries were prepared by immunoSEQ multiplex PCR; TCRdb keeps only in-frame clonotypes and omits some of them. The sample has nearly 50,000 clones, approximately 78% seen once. Single viable CD3+CD4+CD8-CD45RO+ cells were sorted as the memory CD4+ T cells. Per germline, CDR1 SGHDT and CDR2 YYEEEE. The J segment lost 4 bases and the V segment lost 5 bases, leaving 19 bases of the junction unmatched. The CDR3 consists of 18 residues. J is TRBJ1-2 and V is TRBV5-6, with 8 positions matching TRBD1. The sequenced sample was memory CD4+ T cells from blood. This receptor was taken from an adult in good health and CMV-seronegative. The CDR3 sequence is CASRAHPGTGLIGYGYTF. The DNA for the CDR3 is TGTGCCAGCAGAGCCCATCCCGGGACAGGCCTAATAGGCTATGGCTACACCTTC.